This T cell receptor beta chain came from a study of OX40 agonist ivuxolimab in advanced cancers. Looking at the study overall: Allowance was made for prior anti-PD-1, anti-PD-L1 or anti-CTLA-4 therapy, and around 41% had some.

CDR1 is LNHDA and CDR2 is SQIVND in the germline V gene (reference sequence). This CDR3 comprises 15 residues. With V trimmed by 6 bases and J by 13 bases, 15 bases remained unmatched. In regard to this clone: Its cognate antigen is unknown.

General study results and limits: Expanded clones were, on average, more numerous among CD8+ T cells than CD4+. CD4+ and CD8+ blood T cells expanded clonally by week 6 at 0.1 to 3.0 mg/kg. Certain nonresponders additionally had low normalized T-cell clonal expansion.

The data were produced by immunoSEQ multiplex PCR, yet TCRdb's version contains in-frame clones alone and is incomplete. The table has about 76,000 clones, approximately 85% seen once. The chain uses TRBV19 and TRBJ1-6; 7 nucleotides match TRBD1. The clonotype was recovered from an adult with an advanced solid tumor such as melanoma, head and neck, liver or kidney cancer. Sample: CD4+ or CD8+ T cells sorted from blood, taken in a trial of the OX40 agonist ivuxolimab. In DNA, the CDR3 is TGTGCCAGTAGCTCCGGGACAGACCGGGCTCGGCCCCTCCACTTT. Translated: CASSSGTDRARPLHF.